This T cell receptor beta chain was observed in a study of shared clonotypes between healthy human individuals. Study results and limitations: Memory subsets generally showed lower estimated richness than naive subsets.

Only in-frame clones appear in the TCRdb table, and some are missing; sequencing was by immunoSEQ multiplex PCR. The sample has fewer than 800,000 clones; 90% to 95% are singletons. This clone was seen a single time. What it binds is not known. CDR3 length: 18 amino acids. The germline V gene encodes CDR1 SQVTM and CDR2 ANQGSEA. V lost 4 bases to trimming and J lost 3 bases; unmatched junction nucleotides: 17. Terminally differentiated effector memory CD45RA+ cells were excluded from the naive CD8 cells, which were CD45RO-negative and positively selected for CCR7. This chain links TRBV29-1 with TRBJ2-2; 7 nucleotides align to TRBD2. The clonotype was recovered from a man aged 25 to 40 in good health. The sample comprised naive CD8+ T cells sorted from blood. DNA for the CDR3: TGCAGCGTTGTGTCCCCGTCAGCTAGCGGTCCTTACACCGGGGAGCTGTTTTTT. It yields the protein CSVVSPSASGPYTGELFF.